This TCR beta chain appears in the sequencing data of a study of shared T cell receptors in the human thymus. This CDR3 is built from 14 residues. V dropped 7 bases and J dropped 8; count of bases not matched to a gene: 8. Germline CDR1 and CDR2: SGHVS and FQNEAQ. Data came from immunoSEQ multiplex PCR; TCRdb stores just in-frame clones and leaves some out. The data show some 660,000 clones, about 90% seen once. A single count supports this clone. These same records also appear under a second study, on human thymus T cells. That paper adds: Thymic repertoires from unrelated individuals overlapped highly, related research reported.

Sequencing was done on a sample of thymocytes. The chain carries TRBV7-8 and TRBJ1-4, with 9 bases lining up with TRBD1. The origin of this receptor is a boy under three years old with a congenital heart defect. CDR3 region: CASTKDRGGEKLFF. DNA for the CDR3: TGTGCCAGCACCAAGGACAGGGGCGGGGAAAAACTGTTTTTT. The full variable domain, its missing parts supplied by reference TRBV7-8 and TRBJ1-4, is GAGVSQSPRYKVAKRGQDVALRCDPISGHVSLFWYQQALGQGPEFLTYFQNEAQLDKSGLPSDRFFAERPEGSVSTLKIQRTQQEDSAVYLCASTKDRGGEKLFFGSGTQLSVL.